The 11 T cell receptor beta chains presented below share a single source sample, sequenced in a study of cytomegalovirus exposure and HLA in healthy donors. Using immunoSEQ multiplex PCR, the repertoire was profiled, and TCRdb retains in-frame clones only, with some absent. The data show about 400,000 clones, 86% seen once. Sequenced sample: PBMCs. These receptors were taken from a woman between 18 and 30 years old in good health and CMV-seronegative.

The chain employs TRBV2 and TRBJ2-5; a weak D match, TRBD1 (7 bases). The CDR3 runs 18 residues. The germline gives CDR1 SNHLY, CDR2 FYNNEI. Trimming pared 8 bases from V and 5 bases from J, leaving 30 bases between. Written as DNA, the CDR3 is TGTGCCAGCTTCTCCGGGCGGGGACAGAACAAGGGATGGGAGACCCAGTACTTC. It translates to CASFSGRGQNKGWETQYF.

The chain uses TRBV9 and TRBJ2-1, with TRBD2 identical over 16 bases. The CDR3 sequence is 16 residues long. Germline lookup yields CDR1 SGDLS and CDR2 YYNGEE. V shed 3 bases and J 13 bases; nucleotides not matched to a gene: 10. The CDR3 loop is CASSEGSGLAGGLQFF. CDR3 nucleotide sequence: TGTGCCAGCAGCGAAGGCTCGGGACTAGCGGGGGGGCTTCAGTTCTTC.

The rearrangement joins TRBV30 to TRBJ2-1, with 8 bases aligning to TRBD2. Germline V gene lookup returns CDR1 GTSNPN and CDR2 SVGIG (reference sequence). J was trimmed by 10 bases and V by 2 bases; bases with no gene match: 7. The CDR3 spans 13 residues. Here the CDR3 DNA reads TGTGCCTGGAGTACGGGAGGGCCGTTCGAGCAGTTCTTC. The encoded protein is CAWSTGGPFEQFF. The entire variable domain, with the rest obtained from reference TRBV30 and TRBJ2-1, is as follows: SQTIHQWPATLVQPVGSPLSLECTVEGTSNPNLYWYRQAAGRGLQLLFYSVGIGQISSEVPQNLSASRPQDRQFILSSKKLLLSDSGFYLCAWSTGGPFEQFFGPGTRLTVL.

The rearrangement uses TRBV11-2 and TRBJ2-7, with 12 positions matching TRBD1. Losses at the gene ends were 7 bases for V and 3 bases for J; bases not matched to a gene: 10. CDR1 is SGHAT, CDR2 FQNNGV, per germline. CDR3 length: 16 residues. CDR3 sequence: CASNSGTGGLVYEQYF. The CDR3 DNA follows: TGTGCCAGCAACTCCGGGACAGGGGGCCTCGTCTACGAGCAGTACTTC.

The chain uses TRBV6-1 and TRBJ2-1; D may be TRBD2 (6 bases). CDR3 length: 13 residues. CDR1 MNHNS and CDR2 SASEGT come from the germline V gene. V was trimmed by 1 base and J by 14 bases, leaving 15 bases between them. The CDR3 region has the DNA TGTGCCAGCAGTGAAGAGGAGGGGACGAGCAAGTTCTTC. Amino acids: CASSEEEGTSKFF.

The V and J genes are TRBV13 and TRBJ1-1, with 9 bases identical to TRBD1. The CDR3 has 16 amino acids. Trimming removed 4 bases from V and 5 bases from J; junction bases left unmatched: 11. In germline, CDR1 is PRHDT, CDR2 FYEKMQ (reference sequence). In DNA form, the CDR3 reads TGTGCCAGCAGCTCCCCCACCCAGACAGGGGGGACTGAAGCTTTCTTT. This translates into CASSSPTQTGGTEAFF.

Notes on this clone: Given a much more abundant clone one base away, this may be a read error. The rearrangement links TRBV6-5 to TRBJ2-5; D is uncertain. The CDR3 spans 10 residues. CDR1 MNHEY and CDR2 SVGAGI come from the germline V gene. The ends were cut back, 8 bases at V and 5 bases at J, with 6 bases in the middle. The CDR3 region is CASFGETQYF. CDR3 sequence (DNA): TGTGCCAGCTTCGGGGAGACCCAGTACTTC.

CDR3 bases: TGCAGCGTTGACGCGGGGCCTGTCTATGGCTACACCTTC. Translated: CSVDAGPVYGYTF. The chain links TRBV29-1 to TRBJ1-2; the D gene is possibly TRBD1 (5 bases). V was cut by 3 bases and J by 4 bases, with 12 bases left in between. This CDR3 spans 13 amino acids. Germline-derived CDR1 and CDR2 are SQVTM and ANQGSEA.

The sample holds one count of this clone. The chain joins TRBV11-3 to TRBJ2-5; 8 bases match TRBD1. Germline V gives CDR1 SGHNT, CDR2 YENEEA. This CDR3 contains 13 residues. V was pared by 8 bases and J by 4 bases, with 6 bases of the junction left unmatched. CDR3 amino acids: CASSGRGRETQYF. Here the CDR3 DNA reads TGTGCCAGCTCGGGCAGGGGGCGAGAGACCCAGTACTTC.

The V and J genes are TRBV19 and TRBJ1-1; D unclear. There are 13 residues in the CDR3. Germline V gives CDR1 LNHDA, CDR2 SQIVND (reference sequence). V lost 6 bases, J lost 7 bases, and 15 bases lay in between. CDR3 in amino acids: CASRRSGGSEAFF. CDR3 nucleotides: TGTGCCAGTAGGAGGTCTGGCGGAAGTGAAGCTTTCTTT.

The rearrangement uses TRBV9 and TRBJ2-3; the D gene is possibly TRBD2 (5 bases). Trimming stripped 2 bases from V and 2 bases from J, with 15 bases between. This CDR3 region has 16 residues. Germline CDR1 reads SGDLS; CDR2 reads YYNGEE. The CDR3 here is CASSVSLGKPTDTQYF. The CDR3 region has the DNA TGTGCCAGCAGCGTGTCCCTCGGGAAGCCCACAGATACGCAGTATTTT.